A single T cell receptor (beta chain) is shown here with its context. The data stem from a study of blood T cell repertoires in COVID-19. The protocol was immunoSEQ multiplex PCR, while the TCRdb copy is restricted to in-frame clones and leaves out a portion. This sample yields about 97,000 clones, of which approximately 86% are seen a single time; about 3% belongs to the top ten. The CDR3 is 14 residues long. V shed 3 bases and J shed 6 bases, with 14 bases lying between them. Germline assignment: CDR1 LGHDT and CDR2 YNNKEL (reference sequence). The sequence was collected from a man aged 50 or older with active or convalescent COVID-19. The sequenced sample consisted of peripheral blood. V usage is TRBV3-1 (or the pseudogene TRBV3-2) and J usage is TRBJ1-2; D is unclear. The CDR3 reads CASSHQYSSDGYTF. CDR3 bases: TGTGCCAGCAGCCACCAATACAGTTCCGATGGCTACACCTTC.